A single sample gave rise to the 32 T cell receptor beta chains below, sequenced in a study of human T cells and chemical hapten exposure. Documented treatment: therapeutic diphenylcyclopropenone sensitization with weekly scalp DPC. In the library, unique molecular identifiers were attached to individual cDNA molecules. One entry per CDR3 protein, called by TCRdb with MiXCR from the reads. This sample yields several thousand distinct CDR3 sequences, of which roughly half are seen a single time; approximately 3.5% belongs to the top ten. The sequenced sample was whole blood, obtained before DPC sensitization or 2, 6, or about 24 weeks after (not recorded which). The receptors stem from an adult with alopecia areata. Some clones in this sample may be carry-over from other donors' samples. This table probably holds off-target reads from a library built for another chain.

This clonotype was counted between two and nine times. The chain couples TRBV27 to TRBJ2-1, with D possibly matching TRBD1 (5 bases). Germline loops: CDR1 MNHEY, CDR2 SMNVEV (reference sequence). This CDR3 comprises 15 residues. The V and J ends lost 3 bases and 6 bases respectively, with 15 bases between them. DNA of the CDR3: TGTGCCAGCAGTTTGTCGTCAACAGGCTCCAATGAGCAGTTCTTC. Protein sequence: CASSLSSTGSNEQFF.

The chain combines TRBV11-2 with TRBJ2-1; D gene uncertain. CDR1 is SGHAT and CDR2 is FQNNGV in the germline V gene. V was clipped by 3 bases and J by 10 bases, with 7 bases between them. There are 11 residues in the CDR3. The CDR3 reads CASSLRWEQFF. The CDR3 DNA reads as TGTGCCAGCAGCTTGAGATGGGAGCAGTTCTTC.

This clonotype has just a few counts. The chain employs TRBV20-1 and TRBJ2-7; 10 bases agree with TRBD1. This CDR3 has 12 residues. The germline gives CDR1 DFQATT, CDR2 SNEGSKA (reference sequence). Trimming at V came to 5 bases and at J to 6 bases, leaving 4 bases not matched to a gene. The CDR3 DNA follows: TGCAGTGCTCGGACAGGGGGACGCGAGCAGTACTTC. Its protein product is CSARTGGREQYF.

This clonotype was detected only a few times. This sequence joins TRBV5-6 and TRBJ2-3; D might be TRBD2 (5 bases). Trimming left V 4 bases short and J 5 bases short, with 11 bases between. The CDR3 runs to 13 residues. Germline V gene sequence: CDR1 SGHDT, CDR2 YYEEEE. The CDR3 DNA reads as TGTGCCAGCAGCCGGAGCGGTAGAGATACGCAGTATTTT. Protein sequence: CASSRSGRDTQYF.

DNA for the CDR3: TGCGCCAGCAGCCAGTTAGTAGCAGGGAATGAGCAGTTCTTC. This translates into CASSQLVAGNEQFF. The chain uses TRBV4-1 and TRBJ2-1; perhaps TRBD1 as D (5 bases). Deletions cut 3 bases from V and 7 bases from J, with 13 bases between. The CDR3 sequence is 14 residues long. CDR1 MGHRA and CDR2 YSYEKL come from the germline V gene.

This clonotype was seen only a few times. The gene calls are TRBV4-3 and TRBJ2-3, with D maybe TRBD1 (5 bases). V was pared by 0 bases and J by 3 bases, with 7 bases between. The CDR3 has 14 residues. The germline CDR1 and CDR2 sequences are LGHNA and YSLEER. For the CDR3, the DNA is TGCGCCAGCAGCCAAGATAGGACAACAGATACGCAGTATTTT. Protein: CASSQDRTTDTQYF.

J is TRBJ2-7 and V is TRBV20-1; TRBD1 or TRBD2 may be the D gene (5 bases each). The V end lost 1 base, the J end lost 5 bases, and 12 bases lay between the germline ends. CDR1 and CDR2 (germline): DFQATT, SNEGSKA (reference sequence). The CDR3 totals 13 residues. CDR3 nucleotides: TGCAGTGCTAGAGGGGACCGGGTCCACGAGCAGTACTTC. Protein sequence: CSARGDRVHEQYF.

J is TRBJ2-7 and V is TRBV30; no clear D. The ends were cut back, 3 bases at V and 5 bases at J, with 17 bases in the middle. Germline loops: CDR1 GTSNPN, CDR2 SVGIG (reference sequence). The CDR3 is 14 residues long. This chain's CDR3 is CAWSAFRIRNEQYF. CDR3 sequence (DNA): TGTGCCTGGAGCGCCTTTCGTATCAGGAACGAGCAGTACTTC.

This clonotype has more than one count but fewer than ten. This chain uses TRBV15 with TRBJ2-3; the D is unclear. The CDR3 spans 15 residues. Per the germline V gene, CDR1 is LNHNV and CDR2 is YYDKDF (reference sequence). V gave up 4 bases and J gave up 4 bases, with 15 bases separating them. The CDR3 sequence: CATSNIVNAADTQYF. The CDR3 DNA is TGTGCCACCAGCAATATCGTAAATGCCGCAGATACGCAGTATTTT.

This chain links TRBV20-1 with TRBJ2-7; 16 bases line up with TRBD2. V was clipped by 5 bases and J by 0 bases; unmatched bases: 13. Germline assignment: CDR1 DFQATT and CDR2 SNEGSKA (reference sequence). The CDR3 runs to 19 residues. CDR3 in DNA: TGCAGTGCTTCCGGGACTAGCGGGAGGGCCGGGTTCGGCTCCTACGAGCAGTACTTC. Protein: CSASGTSGRAGFGSYEQYF.

The chain carries TRBV6-4 and TRBJ2-1; 10 bases are shared with TRBD2. From germline, CDR1 is MRHNA and CDR2 SNTAGT. This CDR3 is 15 amino acids long. After removal of 5 bases from V and 7 bases from J, the junction contained 8 bases not matched to a gene. The CDR3 coding sequence is TGTGCCAGCAGTTTAGCGGGAGGTGCCCTTAATGAGCAGTTCTTC. Its protein product is CASSLAGGALNEQFF.

This chain uses TRBV29-1 with TRBJ2-1; 10 positions agree with TRBD2. Germline V gene sequence: CDR1 SQVTM, CDR2 ANQGSEA. The CDR3 runs 14 residues. Trimming removed 1 base from V and 9 bases from J; junction bases left unmatched: 6. The CDR3 coding sequence is TGCAGCGTTGAAGCCTCTAGCGGGAGTGGTGAGCAGTTCTTC. It is translated as CSVEASSGSGEQFF.

The CDR3 loop is CASSSGTGFYEQYF. The CDR3 nucleotides read TGTGCCAGCAGCTCCGGGACAGGGTTCTACGAGCAGTACTTC. The V gene is TRBV7-2, the J gene TRBJ2-7; 9 positions agree with TRBD1. Unmatched junction bases numbered 4, after V lost 4 bases and J lost 3 bases. The V gene's germline CDR1 is SGHTA and CDR2 FQGNSA. The length of the CDR3 is 14 residues.

The chain links TRBV24-1 to TRBJ2-3; D unresolved. This CDR3 contains 17 residues. Trimming removed 4 bases at V and 1 base at J, with 17 bases between. Germline CDR1 and CDR2: KGHDR and SFDVKD. CDR3 sequence (DNA): TGTGCCACCAGTGAAACCGGGCCCCCTTTACGCACAGATACGCAGTATTTT. This codes for CATSETGPPLRTDTQYF.

The rearrangement links TRBV5-1 to TRBJ2-1; TRBD2 agrees at 13 bases. CDR3 size: 17 residues. After removal of 4 bases from V and 5 bases from J, the junction contained 9 bases not matched to a gene. Germline V lookup: CDR1 SGHRS, CDR2 YFSETQ. This CDR3 reads CASSPELAGGRDNEQFF. CDR3 DNA sequence: TGCGCCAGCAGCCCCGAACTAGCGGGGGGGCGGGACAATGAGCAGTTCTTC.

Only a few counts were recorded for this clonotype. V gene TRBV29-1 combines with J gene TRBJ2-1; D is undetermined. The V gene lost 6 bases and the J gene lost 0 bases, with 9 bases spanning the gap. Per germline, CDR1 SQVTM and CDR2 ANQGSEA. This CDR3 is 13 amino acids long. In DNA, the CDR3 is TGCAGCGTCTGCCAGAGCTCCTACAATGAGCAGTTCTTC. Its protein product is CSVCQSSYNEQFF.

The chain carries TRBV6-6 and TRBJ2-3, with D possibly TRBD1 on 5 matching bases. The CDR3 totals 12 residues. Germline V CDR1 and CDR2: MNHNY, SVGAGI (reference sequence). Trimming removed 6 bases at V and 7 bases at J, with 11 bases between. Here the CDR3 reads CASRPQAHTQYF. The CDR3 nucleotides read TGTGCCAGCAGGCCACAGGCCCATACGCAGTATTTT.

This clonotype was found a few times. Written as DNA, the CDR3 is TGTGCCAGCAACAGTCTTGGGGGGACGTACCAAGAGACCCAGTACTTC. Translation gives CASNSLGGTYQETQYF. V usage is TRBV28 and J usage is TRBJ2-5; D might be TRBD2 (6 bases). Germline V gene sequence: CDR1 MDHEN, CDR2 SYDVKM. Trimming stripped 7 bases from V and 0 bases from J, with 18 bases between. The CDR3 sequence is 16 residues long.

This clonotype was detected only a few times. The chain uses TRBV28 and TRBJ2-7; tentatively, D is TRBD2 (7 bases). The CDR3 consists of 16 residues. The V gene's germline CDR1 is MDHEN and CDR2 SYDVKM. V dropped 5 bases and J dropped 4 bases, with 21 bases sitting between them. CDR3 in DNA: TGTGCCAGCAGTCTGGGGGGGGACAAATTAAGGTACGAGCAGTACTTC. This translates into CASSLGGDKLRYEQYF.

V is TRBV28 and J is TRBJ2-7, with TRBD1 identical over 10 bases. Trimming removed 6 bases from V and 3 bases from J; junction bases left unmatched: 5. The CDR3 runs 14 residues. Germline V gives CDR1 MDHEN, CDR2 SYDVKM. The CDR3 sequence is CASRMTGGDYEQYF. CDR3 nucleotides: TGTGCCAGCAGGATGACAGGGGGCGACTACGAGCAGTACTTC.

CDR3 protein: CASSTPRAEQYF. As DNA, the CDR3 is TGTGCCAGCAGTACACCCCGGGCCGAGCAGTACTTC. This rearrangement joins TRBV28 to TRBJ2-7, with D unclear. Germline V gives CDR1 MDHEN, CDR2 SYDVKM. The CDR3 has 12 amino acids. Between the trimmed V and J ends, which lost 5 bases and 6 bases, there was a span of 11 bases.

V is TRBV27 and J is TRBJ1-1; maybe TRBD1 (6 bases). This CDR3 spans 16 amino acids. Germline loops: CDR1 MNHEY, CDR2 SMNVEV (reference sequence). V gave up 3 bases and J gave up 1 base, with 15 bases separating them. CDR3 DNA sequence: TGTGCCAGCAGTTTCAGACAGGCCCCCGGGAACACTGAAGCTTTCTTT. Translation gives CASSFRQAPGNTEAFF.

V and J are TRBV20-1 and TRBJ2-1; 10 bases fit TRBD2. This CDR3 is built from 15 residues. Trimming took 4 bases from V and 0 from J; bases not matched to a gene: 3. Germline CDR1 and CDR2: DFQATT and SNEGSKA (reference sequence). The CDR3 loop reads CSATRLAGSYNEQFF. CDR3 nucleotides: TGCAGTGCTACCAGACTAGCGGGCTCCTACAATGAGCAGTTCTTC.

The CDR3 sequence: CSAPERSTGELFF. CDR3 nucleotide sequence: TGCAGTGCTCCCGAACGGAGTACCGGGGAGCTGTTTTTT. This rearrangement joins TRBV20-1 to TRBJ2-2, with no clear D. The CDR3 contains 13 residues. The V gene's germline CDR1 is DFQATT and CDR2 SNEGSKA (reference sequence). V was shortened by 5 bases and J by 5 bases, with 12 bases between the two germline ends.

The V call is TRBV5-4, the J call TRBJ2-7; D could derive from TRBD1 or TRBD2 (5 bases each). CDR3 length: 16 residues. With 4 bases removed from V and 4 bases from J, the gap between germline ends came to 21 bases. Germline loops: CDR1 SGHNT, CDR2 YYREEE (reference sequence). The CDR3 is CASSVPRRDGGYEQYF. The CDR3 nucleotides are TGTGCCAGCAGCGTACCACGCCGGGACGGAGGATACGAGCAGTACTTC. Filled out from reference TRBV5-4 and TRBJ2-7, the complete variable domain reads ETGVTQSPTHLIKTRGQQVTLRCSSQSGHNTVSWYQQALGQGPQFIFQYYREEENGRGNFPPRFSGLQFPNYSSELNVNALELDDSALYLCASSVPRRDGGYEQYFGPGTRLTVT.

This clonotype is a singleton in its sample. The V call is TRBV7-2, the J call TRBJ2-7; 12 nucleotides align to TRBD2. V trimming: 5 bases; J trimming: 4 bases; junction bases outside the gene matches: 9. CDR3 size: 16 residues. From germline, CDR1 is SGHTA and CDR2 FQGNSA. The CDR3: CASSPKASGRVYEQYF. CDR3 in DNA: TGTGCCAGCAGCCCAAAGGCTAGCGGGAGGGTATACGAGCAGTACTTC.

V gene TRBV7-9 combines with J gene TRBJ2-5; D gene ambiguous. The V end lost 5 bases, the J end lost 7 bases, and 11 bases lay between the germline ends. This CDR3 is 12 amino acids long. The germline V gene has CDR1 SEHNR and CDR2 FQNEAQ (reference sequence). CDR3 sequence reads: CASSRRPATQYF. The CDR3 coding sequence is TGTGCCAGCAGCCGCCGCCCGGCGACCCAGTACTTC.

The V and J genes are TRBV9 and TRBJ2-1, with D possibly matching TRBD1 (6 bases). The CDR3 totals 13 residues. Germline V lookup: CDR1 SGDLS, CDR2 YYNGEE. V was cut by 2 bases and J by 6 bases, with 9 bases left in between. The DNA for the CDR3 is TGTGCCAGCAGCGTGGGCAGGGGCAATGAGCAGTTCTTC. Its protein product is CASSVGRGNEQFF. Supplemented by reference TRBV9 and TRBJ2-1, the full variable domain reads DSGVTQTPKHLITATGQRVTLRCSPRSGDLSVYWYQQSLDQGLQFLIQYYNGEERAKGNILERFSAQQFPDLHSELNLSSLELGDSALYFCASSVGRGNEQFFGPGTRLTVL.

This clonotype turned up a few times. The V gene is TRBV6-2 or TRBV6-3, the J gene TRBJ2-1; possibly TRBD1 for D (6 bases). The CDR3 totals 12 residues. The V end was cut by 6 bases, the J end by 4 bases, with 7 bases between. The V gene's germline CDR1 is MNHEY and CDR2 SVGEGT. Written as DNA, the CDR3 is TGTGCCAGCAGGGACAGATACAATGAGCAGTTCTTC. Translating it yields CASRDRYNEQFF.

V is TRBV12-3 or TRBV12-4 and J is TRBJ2-2; 7 bases align to TRBD2. After removal of 6 bases from V and 0 bases from J, the junction contained 4 bases not matched to a gene. The CDR3 has 15 amino acids. CDR3 sequence: CASSPGGSNTGELFF. The CDR3 DNA is TGTGCCAGCAGCCCGGGGGGATCGAACACCGGGGAGCTGTTTTTT.

This chain's CDR3 is CSVEIGLASETQYF. CDR3 coding DNA: TGCAGCGTTGAAATCGGGCTAGCAAGCGAGACCCAGTACTTC. This sequence joins TRBV29-1 and TRBJ2-5, with a weak D call TRBD2 (5 bases). CDR1 and CDR2 from the germline V gene are SQVTM and ANQGSEA. The CDR3 spans 14 residues. V lost 2 bases to trimming and J lost 5 bases, with 15 bases between them.

This clonotype appeared a few times. This chain links TRBV27 with TRBJ2-1; 16 bases are a match to TRBD2. Germline loops: CDR1 MNHEY, CDR2 SMNVEV (reference sequence). The CDR3 is made up of 16 amino acids. V shed 6 bases and J 4 bases; nucleotides not matched to a gene: 3. The CDR3 DNA sequence: TGTGCCAGCAGGGGACTAGCGGGGGGGTTTTACAATGAGCAGTTCTTC. It encodes CASRGLAGGFYNEQFF.